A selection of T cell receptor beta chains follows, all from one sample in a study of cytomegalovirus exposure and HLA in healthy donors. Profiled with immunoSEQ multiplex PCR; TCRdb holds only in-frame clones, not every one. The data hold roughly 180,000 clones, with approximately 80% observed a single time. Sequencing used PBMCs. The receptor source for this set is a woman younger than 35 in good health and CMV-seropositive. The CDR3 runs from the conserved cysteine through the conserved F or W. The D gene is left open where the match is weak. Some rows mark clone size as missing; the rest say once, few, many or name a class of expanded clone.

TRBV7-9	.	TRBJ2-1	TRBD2	CASSLNAGGSYNEQFF	TGTGCCAGCAGCTTAAATGCGGGGGGGTCCTACAATGAGCAGTTCTTC
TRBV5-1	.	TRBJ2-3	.	CASSLAVASTDTQYF	TGCGCCAGCAGCTTGGCAGTAGCGAGCACAGATACGCAGTATTTT
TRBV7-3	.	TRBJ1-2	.	CASSLVPGYGYTF	TGTGCCAGCAGCTTAGTTCCGGGCTATGGCTACACCTTC
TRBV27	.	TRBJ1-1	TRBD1	CASSLERRGQAFF	TGTGCCAGCAGTTTAGAGAGGAGGGGGCAAGCTTTCTTT
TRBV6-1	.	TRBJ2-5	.	CASALERGSETQYF	TGTGCCAGTGCATTAGAACGCGGATCCGAGACCCAGTACTTC
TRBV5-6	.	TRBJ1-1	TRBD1	CASSLARQGAYFEAFF	TGTGCCAGCAGCTTGGCCCGACAGGGGGCGTATTTTGAAGCTTTCTTT
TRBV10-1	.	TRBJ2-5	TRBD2	CASSKGSGGMETQYF	TGCGCCAGCTCTAAGGGTAGCGGGGGAATGGAGACCCAGTACTTC
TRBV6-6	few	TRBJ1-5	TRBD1	CATRGQGTYGNQPQHF	TGTGCCACCAGAGGACAGGGGACGTACGGCAATCAGCCCCAGCATTTT
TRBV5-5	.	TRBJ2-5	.	CASSLVQGGKETQYF	TGTGCCAGCAGCTTGGTCCAGGGGGGTAAAGAGACCCAGTACTTC
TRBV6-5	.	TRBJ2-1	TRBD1	CASRTGVRNEQFF	TGTGCCAGTCGGACAGGGGTGCGGAATGAGCAGTTCTTC
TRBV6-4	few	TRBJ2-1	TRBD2	CASSDHGGGSYNEQFF	TGTGCCAGCAGTGACCACGGGGGGGGCTCCTACAATGAGCAGTTCTTC
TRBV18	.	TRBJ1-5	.	CASSQEGSNQPQHF	TGTGCCAGCTCCCAAGAGGGTTCCAATCAGCCCCAGCATTTT
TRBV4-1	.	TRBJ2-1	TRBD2	CASSQDPGTSGGIEQFF	TGCGCCAGCAGCCAAGACCCCGGGACTAGCGGGGGGATTGAGCAGTTCTTC
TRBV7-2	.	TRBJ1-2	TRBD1	CASSPQGAGNYGYTF	TGTGCCAGCAGCCCCCAGGGGGCGGGAAACTATGGCTACACCTTC
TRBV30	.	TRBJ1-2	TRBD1	CAWSSGGGYTF	TGTGCCTGGAGCTCAGGGGGTGGCTACACCTTC
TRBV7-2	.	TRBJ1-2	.	CASSLVVGPPTNYGYTF	TGTGCCAGCAGCTTGGTGGTGGGGCCGCCGACTAACTATGGCTACACCTTC
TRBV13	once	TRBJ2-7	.	CASSLAEQHYEQYF	TGTGCCAGCAGCCTCGCGGAGCAGCACTACGAGCAGTACTTC